This T cell receptor (beta chain) was sequenced for a study of T cells in Graves' hyperthyroidism and ophthalmopathy. Extraction of PBMCs used roughly 9.4 ml of fresh peripheral blood. Template material for amplifying TCR beta CDR3 regions consisted of RNA transcripts. First-round RT-PCR targeting the TCR CDR3 was performed with the HTBI primer set. One entry per CDR3 protein, called by TCRdb with MiXCR from the multiplex PCR reads. Seen here are a few hundred thousand distinct CDR3 sequences, about 14% observed once, and the top ten hold approximately 13%. There are 15 residues in the CDR3. V dropped 5 bases and J dropped 8; count of bases not matched to a gene: 5. Germline V gene data show CDR1 as LGHNT and CDR2 as FRNRAP. Study-wide results and caveats: A 13 V-J signature model discriminated ophthalmopathy versus stable hyperthyroidism. In blood, most of the thyroid clonotypes expanded above 0.001 were also present.

Of note for this clonotype: What it recognizes is unknown.

Sequences were obtained from blood. This receptor was taken from a woman aged 40 to 50 with Graves' hyperthyroidism. The rearrangement uses TRBV12-5 and TRBJ2-1; 14 bases fit TRBD2. CDR3 sequence: CASGPGTSGSDEQFF. The CDR3 DNA sequence: TGTGCTAGTGGTCCCGGGACTAGCGGGAGCGATGAGCAGTTCTTC.